The next 28 T cell receptor beta chains were all read from a single sample in a study of T-cell reconstitution after alpha-beta-depleted transplantation in children. Unique molecular identifiers featured in how the TCRbeta library was prepared. MiXCR, applied by TCRdb to the PCR reads, yields one record per CDR3 protein. The sample has 210,000 or so distinct CDR3 sequences, roughly 9% seen once; the top ten hold less than 8%. Sequenced here: PBMCs from the stem cell graft donor, sampled from the stem cell graft. All receptors come from a human donor who donated a stem cell graft to a child with acute lymphoblastic leukemia.

This clonotype was detected a few times. This sequence joins TRBV12-3 or TRBV12-4 and TRBJ1-5; D unresolved. Trimming pared 5 bases from V and 5 bases from J, leaving 13 bases between. CDR3 length: 14 amino acids. The CDR3 sequence: CASSLGEAHQPQHF. The CDR3, as DNA: TGTGCCAGCAGTCTCGGTGAGGCGCATCAGCCCCAGCATTTT.

The sample holds many counts of this clonotype. J is TRBJ2-5 and V is TRBV20-1; possibly TRBD2 for D (5 bases). This CDR3 region has 10 residues. CDR1 is DFQATT and CDR2 is SNEGSKA in the germline V gene (reference sequence). The V gene lost 6 bases and the J gene lost 7 bases, with 9 bases spanning the gap. In DNA, the CDR3 is TGCAGTGCACAAAGCGGGACCCAGTACTTC. It is translated as CSAQSGTQYF.

The J gene is TRBJ2-7, the V gene TRBV6-5; D ambiguous. This CDR3 is 14 amino acids long. The V and J ends lost 2 bases and 2 bases respectively, with 10 bases between them. Germline CDR1 and CDR2: MNHEY and SVGAGI. The CDR3 reads CASSYLGPAYEQYF. CDR3 coding DNA: TGTGCCAGCAGTTACCTAGGGCCGGCCTACGAGCAGTACTTC.

This clonotype has a handful of counts. The V gene is TRBV5-1, the J gene TRBJ2-5; D unclear. The germline V gene encodes CDR1 SGHRS and CDR2 YFSETQ. The CDR3 runs to 12 residues. Trimming took off 2 bases at V and 5 bases at J, with 7 bases between the two ends. The CDR3 DNA is TGCGCCAGCAGCTTTAGCCGGGAGACCCAGTACTTC. Protein: CASSFSRETQYF.

The sample holds many counts of this clonotype. The V gene is TRBV12-3 or TRBV12-4, the J gene TRBJ1-5; 8 bases map to TRBD1. CDR3 length: 14 residues. After removal of 6 bases from V and 6 bases from J, the junction contained 7 bases not matched to a gene. The DNA for the CDR3 is TGTGCCAGCAGGCGGACAGGGCAAAGTCAGCCCCAGCATTTT. Its protein is CASRRTGQSQPQHF.

The chain uses TRBV7-2 and TRBJ2-7, with D maybe TRBD1 (5 bases). The V end lost 3 bases, the J end lost 0 bases, and 12 bases lay between the germline ends. CDR1 and CDR2 (germline): SGHTA, FQGNSA. The CDR3 has 15 residues. DNA of the CDR3: TGTGCCAGCAGCTTTGGGGCAGCAAGCTCCTACGAGCAGTACTTC. Residues: CASSFGAASSYEQYF.

This clonotype was counted only a few times. The genes are TRBV12-3 or TRBV12-4 and TRBJ1-2, with TRBD1 as a possible D gene (6 bases). The CDR3 contains 13 residues. The ends were cut back, 5 bases at V and 7 bases at J, with 14 bases in the middle. The chain's CDR3 is CASSPTRGGGYTF. In nucleotides, the CDR3 is TGTGCCAGCAGTCCGACAAGGGGGGGTGGCTACACCTTC.

This clonotype appeared many times. J is TRBJ1-2 and V is TRBV30; D not resolved. V lost 3 bases, J lost 2 bases, and 13 bases lay in between. There are 14 residues in the CDR3. The germline V gene has CDR1 GTSNPN and CDR2 SVGIG (reference sequence). The CDR3 spells CAWSNPGANYGYTF. The CDR3, as DNA: TGTGCCTGGAGCAACCCAGGAGCGAACTATGGCTACACCTTC. The full variable domain, rest sourced from reference TRBV30 and TRBJ1-2, is SQTIHQWPATLVQPVGSPLSLECTVEGTSNPNLYWYRQAAGRGLQLLFYSVGIGQISSEVPQNLSASRPQDRQFILSSKKLLLSDSGFYLCAWSNPGANYGYTFGSGTRLTVV.

CDR3 in amino acids: CSVEALNGGDEQYF. CDR3 DNA: TGCAGCGTTGAAGCCCTCAATGGAGGGGATGAGCAGTACTTC. V and J are TRBV29-1 and TRBJ2-7; D is possibly TRBD2 (6 bases). Germline assignment: CDR1 SQVTM and CDR2 ANQGSEA. The CDR3 length is 14 residues. Trimming took 1 base from V and 7 from J, leaving 17 bases between them.

The V call is TRBV4-3, the J call TRBJ1-4; D not resolved. The CDR3 has 16 amino acids. Germline CDR1 LGHNA, CDR2 YSLEER. The germline V and J ends were trimmed by 4 bases and 3 bases, with 15 bases remaining between them. The CDR3 DNA is TGCGCCAGCAGCCCACAAACACAGTGGCCTAATGAAAAACTGTTTTTT. It is translated as CASSPQTQWPNEKLFF.

The rearrangement uses TRBV7-6 and TRBJ2-7; no firm D call. This CDR3 has 14 residues. CDR1 is SGHVS and CDR2 is FNYEAQ in the germline V gene. V lost 4 bases and J 5 bases, leaving 15 bases between the germline ends. Here the CDR3 DNA reads TGTGCCAGCAGCTCAACCGGACCCGAAGACGAGCAGTACTTC. Translation: CASSSTGPEDEQYF.

This clonotype came up a few times. The chain recombines TRBV5-1 with TRBJ1-1; 7 nucleotides align to TRBD1. CDR1 SGHRS and CDR2 YFSETQ come from the germline V gene. V shed 4 bases, J shed 1 base, and the junction held 4 bases outside the gene matches. This CDR3 has 14 residues. The CDR3 is CASSTRTGNTEAFF. The CDR3 DNA follows: TGCGCCAGCAGCACCCGGACAGGGAACACTGAAGCTTTCTTT.

The chain employs TRBV18 and TRBJ1-4, with no clear D. Trimming cost V 4 bases and J 6 bases, with 12 bases left between them. The CDR3 sequence is 14 residues long. CDR1 is KGHSH, CDR2 LQKENI, per germline. This CDR3 reads CASSQDWWDEKLFF. The DNA of the CDR3 is TGTGCCAGCTCACAGGATTGGTGGGATGAAAAACTGTTTTTT.

This clonotype was detected ten times or more. V is TRBV7-7 and J is TRBJ1-3; D unclear. The germline V and J ends were trimmed by 1 base and 2 bases, with 9 bases remaining between them. The CDR3 length is 15 residues. In germline, CDR1 is SSHAT, CDR2 FNYEAQ (reference sequence). This CDR3 reads CASSLGAGAGNTIYF. The CDR3 bases are TGTGCCAGCAGCTTAGGTGCCGGGGCTGGAAACACCATATATTTT.

This clonotype was detected a few times. The CDR3: CASSSLQGNTQYF. The CDR3 DNA reads TGTGCCAGCAGCTCCCTCCAGGGTAATACGCAGTATTTT. V is TRBV11-3 and J is TRBJ2-3; TRBD1 is a possible D gene (5 bases). The V end lost 4 bases, the J end lost 7 bases, and 12 bases lay between the germline ends. The CDR3 has 13 amino acids. CDR1 is SGHNT and CDR2 is YENEEA in the germline V gene.

This clonotype appeared a few times. The rearrangement links TRBV9 to TRBJ2-7, with D possibly TRBD1 on 5 matching bases. Germline V CDR1 and CDR2: SGDLS, YYNGEE. V gave up 0 bases and J gave up 3 bases, with 16 bases separating them. This CDR3 region has 16 residues. The CDR3 sequence: CASSVAIQAADYEQYF. CDR3 DNA: TGTGCCAGCAGCGTAGCCATACAGGCTGCGGACTACGAGCAGTACTTC. Supplemented by reference TRBV9 and TRBJ2-7, the full variable domain reads DSGVTQTPKHLITATGQRVTLRCSPRSGDLSVYWYQQSLDQGLQFLIQYYNGEERAKGNILERFSAQQFPDLHSELNLSSLELGDSALYFCASSVAIQAADYEQYFGPGTRLTVT.

This clonotype was counted a few times. This chain joins TRBV5-1 and TRBJ2-3, with D uncertain. There are 15 residues in the CDR3. Germline assignment: CDR1 SGHRS and CDR2 YFSETQ. The V end lost 2 bases, the J end lost 4 bases, and 14 bases lay between the germline ends. The DNA for the CDR3 is TGCGCCAGCAGCTTACTTCCAGGCCAGGCAGATACGCAGTATTTT. Translation gives CASSLLPGQADTQYF.

The table lists this clonotype with many counts. The gene calls are TRBV6-6 and TRBJ1-1; 8 bases agree with TRBD1. This CDR3 has 13 amino acids. The V segment lost 7 bases and the J segment 4 bases; nucleotides outside the gene matches: 5. CDR1 MNHNY and CDR2 SVGAGI come from the germline V gene (reference sequence). The DNA of the CDR3 is TGTGCCAGCACCACGACAGGGGCCACTGAAGCTTTCTTT. Translated: CASTTTGATEAFF.

In its sample, this clonotype was seen many times. This chain links TRBV5-1 with TRBJ1-6; tentative D call: TRBD1 (5 bases). The germline CDR1 and CDR2 sequences are SGHRS and YFSETQ. CDR3 length: 16 amino acids. Trimming stripped 4 bases from V and 5 bases from J, with 16 bases between. The CDR3 DNA follows: TGCGCCAGCAGCGGGACCGTGGGTTACAATAATTCACCCCTCCACTTT. Translated: CASSGTVGYNNSPLHF.

There are many counts of this clonotype. The rearrangement joins TRBV7-8 to TRBJ2-7; D is undetermined. This CDR3 region has 11 residues. Germline V gene sequence: CDR1 SGHVS, CDR2 FQNEAQ. With 5 bases removed from V and 3 bases from J, the gap between germline ends came to 5 bases. CDR3 in DNA: TGTGCCAGCAGCCCTAACTACGAGCAGTACTTC. Its protein product is CASSPNYEQYF.

This clonotype was observed at least ten times. The J gene is TRBJ2-7, the V gene TRBV7-2, with 8 bases matching TRBD2. Germline V gives CDR1 SGHTA, CDR2 FQGNSA. This CDR3 has 12 residues. The junction had 5 bases not matched to a gene; V was cut back by 10 bases and J by 3 bases. In DNA, the CDR3 is TGTGCCACGGGGGGGGTCGGCTACGAGCAGTACTTC. Translated: CATGGVGYEQYF.

This clonotype was found a few times. The chain is built from TRBV19 and TRBJ2-3; D remains unclear. V lost 5 bases, J lost 0 bases, and 15 bases lay in between. CDR1 is LNHDA, CDR2 SQIVND, per germline (reference sequence). This CDR3 has 16 amino acids. This CDR3 is CASSPRSARSTDTQYF. In DNA form, the CDR3 reads TGTGCCAGTAGTCCCAGGTCGGCTAGGAGCACAGATACGCAGTATTTT.

In this sample, this clonotype turned up many times. V gene TRBV5-1 combines with J gene TRBJ2-2; D remains unclear. CDR3 length equals 15 residues. Germline values: CDR1 SGHRS, CDR2 YFSETQ. Trimming left V 1 base short and J 0 bases short, with 7 bases between. CDR3 sequence reads: CASSLTRANTGELFF. Here the CDR3 DNA reads TGCGCCAGCAGCTTGACGCGAGCGAACACCGGGGAGCTGTTTTTT.

This clonotype was recorded a few times. V is TRBV7-8 and J is TRBJ2-3; D may be TRBD2 (6 bases). Trimming took off 3 bases at V and 4 bases at J, with 11 bases between the two ends. The germline V gene has CDR1 SGHVS and CDR2 FQNEAQ. This CDR3 is built from 14 residues. DNA for the CDR3: TGTGCCAGCAGCTTGGGACTCCCCCCAGATACGCAGTATTTT. Translated, it gives CASSLGLPPDTQYF.

V usage is TRBV7-2 and J usage is TRBJ2-5; D gene uncertain. V lost 6 bases, J lost 5 bases, and 7 bases lay in between. The germline V gene has CDR1 SGHTA and CDR2 FQGNSA. The CDR3 totals 11 residues. DNA for the CDR3: TGTGCCAGCAGGACTGAGGAGACCCAGTACTTC. Its translation: CASRTEETQYF.

J is TRBJ1-5 and V is TRBV12-3 or TRBV12-4, with TRBD1 as a possible D gene (6 bases). V lost 2 bases and J 5 bases, leaving 25 bases between the germline ends. The CDR3 extends over 19 amino acids. CDR3 nucleotides: TGTGCCAGCAGTTTACGTGACATGGGGGCAGGGAGGATAGATCAGCCCCAGCATTTT. It encodes CASSLRDMGAGRIDQPQHF.

This clonotype was detected a few times. V is TRBV12-3 or TRBV12-4 and J is TRBJ2-1, with D possibly TRBD1 on 6 matching bases. Trimming removed 5 bases at V and 6 bases at J, with 17 bases between. The CDR3 runs to 15 residues. Written as DNA, the CDR3 is TGTGCCAGCAGTCCCCAGGGGAAGCTTAGCAATGAGCAGTTCTTC. Amino acids: CASSPQGKLSNEQFF.

This clonotype turned up a few times. The V and J genes are TRBV29-1 and TRBJ2-7, with D maybe TRBD2 (7 bases). The CDR3 length is 14 residues. V was clipped by 2 bases and J by 6 bases, with 17 bases between them. Germline V gives CDR1 SQVTM, CDR2 ANQGSEA. The CDR3 nucleotides are TGCAGCGTTGAAAGGGGGGAGGGCAGTTCCGAGCAGTACTTC. This encodes CSVERGEGSSEQYF.